This TCR beta chain was observed in a study of blood T cell repertoires in COVID-19. Study at large: There were acute and convalescent COVID-19 samples, and they came from the United States, Italy and Spain. Nucleic acid was either cDNA or gDNA, and it came from T cells, B-cell-depleted T cells, or PBMCs.

Per the study methods: It was from reference gene primer amplification that nucleated cell counts were estimated. Data came from immunoSEQ multiplex PCR; TCRdb stores just in-frame clones and leaves some out. V, J and clone size were drawn from that table, and D and trimming were deduced from the DNA. The sample has over 100,000 clones, over 80% seen once. The CDR3 is 13 amino acids. CDR1 and CDR2 (germline): LNHDA, SQIVND (reference sequence). The J segment lost 6 bases and the V segment lost 5 bases, leaving 6 bases of the junction unmatched. The sequenced material came from peripheral blood. The chain links TRBV19 to TRBJ2-7, with 8 bases aligning to TRBD1. The receptor comes from a human donor in a cohort sampled during active COVID-19. The CDR3 DNA reads as TGTGCCAGTAGTGACAGGGGAAGGGTCGAGCAGTACTTC. Translation gives CASSDRGRVEQYF. The full variable domain, completed using reference TRBV19 and TRBJ2-7, is DGGITQSPKYLFRKEGQNVTLSCEQNLNHDAMYWYRQDPGQGLRLIYYSQIVNDFQKGDIAEGYSVSREKKESFPLTVTSAQKNPTAFYLCASSDRGRVEQYFGPGTRLTVT.